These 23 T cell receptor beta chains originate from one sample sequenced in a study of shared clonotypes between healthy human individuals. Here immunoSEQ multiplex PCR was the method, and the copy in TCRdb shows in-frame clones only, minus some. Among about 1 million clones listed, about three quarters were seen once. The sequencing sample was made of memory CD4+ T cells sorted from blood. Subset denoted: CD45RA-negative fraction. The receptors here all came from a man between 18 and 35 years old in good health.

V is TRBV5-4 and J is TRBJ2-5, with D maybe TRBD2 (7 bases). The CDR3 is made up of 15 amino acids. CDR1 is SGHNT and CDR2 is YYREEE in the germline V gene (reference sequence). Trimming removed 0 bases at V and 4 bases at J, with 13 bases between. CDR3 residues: CASSLVLGGAETQYF. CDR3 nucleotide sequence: TGTGCCAGCAGCTTGGTTCTTGGGGGGGCAGAGACCCAGTACTTC.

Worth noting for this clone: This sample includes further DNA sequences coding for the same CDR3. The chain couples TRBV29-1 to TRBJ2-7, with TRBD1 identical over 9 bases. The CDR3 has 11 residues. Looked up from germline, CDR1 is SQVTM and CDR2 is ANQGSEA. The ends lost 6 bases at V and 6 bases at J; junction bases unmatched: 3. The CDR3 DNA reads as TGCAGCGTCGACAGGGGGGGCGAGCAGTACTTC. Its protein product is CSVDRGGEQYF.

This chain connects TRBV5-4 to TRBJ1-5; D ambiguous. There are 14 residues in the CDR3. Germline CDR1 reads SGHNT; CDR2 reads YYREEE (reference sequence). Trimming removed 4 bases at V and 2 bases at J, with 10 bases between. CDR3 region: CASSLNEGNQPQHF. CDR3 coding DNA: TGTGCCAGCAGCCTCAATGAAGGCAATCAGCCCCAGCATTTT. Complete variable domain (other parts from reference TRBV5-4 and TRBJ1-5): ETGVTQSPTHLIKTRGQQVTLRCSSQSGHNTVSWYQQALGQGPQFIFQYYREEENGRGNFPPRFSGLQFPNYSSELNVNALELDDSALYLCASSLNEGNQPQHFGDGTRLSIL.

The CDR3, as DNA: TGCGCCAGCAGCCAAGATTACGGGGCGAACACCGGGGAGCTGTTTTTT. This encodes CASSQDYGANTGELFF. The J gene is TRBJ2-2, the V gene TRBV4-3, with D tentatively TRBD2 (5 bases). CDR3 length: 16 amino acids. V lost 0 bases to trimming and J lost 0 bases, with 8 bases between them. CDR1 and CDR2 (germline): LGHNA, YSLEER.

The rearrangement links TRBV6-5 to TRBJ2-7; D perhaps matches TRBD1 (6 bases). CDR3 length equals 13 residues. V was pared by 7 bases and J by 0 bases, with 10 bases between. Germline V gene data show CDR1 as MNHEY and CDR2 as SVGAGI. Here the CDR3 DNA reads TGTGCCAGCACGTCGGACAGCTCCTACGAGCAGTACTTC. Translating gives CASTSDSSYEQYF.

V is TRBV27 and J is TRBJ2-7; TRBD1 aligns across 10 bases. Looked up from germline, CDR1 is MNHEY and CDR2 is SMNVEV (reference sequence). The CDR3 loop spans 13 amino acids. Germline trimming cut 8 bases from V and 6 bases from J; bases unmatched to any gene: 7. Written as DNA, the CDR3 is TGTGCCAGCTACGGGACAGGGGTGCGCGAGCAGTACTTC. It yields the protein CASYGTGVREQYF.

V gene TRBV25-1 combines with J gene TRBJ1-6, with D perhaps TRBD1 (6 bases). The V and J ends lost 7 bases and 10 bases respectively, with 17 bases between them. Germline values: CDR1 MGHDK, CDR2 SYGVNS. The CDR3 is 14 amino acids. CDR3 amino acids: CASKIDRPESPLHF. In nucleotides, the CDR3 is TGTGCCAGCAAGATAGACAGGCCTGAGTCACCCCTCCACTTT. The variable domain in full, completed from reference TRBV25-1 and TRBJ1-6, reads EADIYQTPRYLVIGTGKKITLECSQTMGHDKMYWYQQDPGMELHLIHYSYGVNSTEKGDLSSESTVSRIRTEHFPLTLESARPSHTSQYLCASKIDRPESPLHFGNGTRLTVT.

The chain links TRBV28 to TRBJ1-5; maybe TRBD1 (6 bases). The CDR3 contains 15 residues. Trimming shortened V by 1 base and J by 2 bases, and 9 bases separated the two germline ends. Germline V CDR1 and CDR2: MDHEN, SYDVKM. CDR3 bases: TGTGCCAGCAGTTTATCTAGGGGGGGCAATCAGCCCCAGCATTTT. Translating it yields CASSLSRGGNQPQHF.

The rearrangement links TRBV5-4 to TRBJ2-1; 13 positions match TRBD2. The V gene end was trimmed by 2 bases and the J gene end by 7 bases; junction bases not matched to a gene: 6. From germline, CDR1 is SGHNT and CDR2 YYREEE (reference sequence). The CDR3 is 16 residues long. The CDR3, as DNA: TGTGCCAGCAGCTTTCGGACTAGCGGGAGTAGAAATGAGCAGTTCTTC. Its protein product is CASSFRTSGSRNEQFF. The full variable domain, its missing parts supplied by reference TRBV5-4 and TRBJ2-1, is ETGVTQSPTHLIKTRGQQVTLRCSSQSGHNTVSWYQQALGQGPQFIFQYYREEENGRGNFPPRFSGLQFPNYSSELNVNALELDDSALYLCASSFRTSGSRNEQFFGPGTRLTVL.

In nucleotides, the CDR3 is TGTGCCAGCTTCACGCGCGGGACCCAGTACTTC. Translating it yields CASFTRGTQYF. The genes are TRBV2 and TRBJ2-5; D gene uncertain. Germline V lookup: CDR1 SNHLY, CDR2 FYNNEI. The CDR3 extends over 11 amino acids. With 8 bases removed from V and 7 bases from J, the gap between germline ends came to 11 bases.

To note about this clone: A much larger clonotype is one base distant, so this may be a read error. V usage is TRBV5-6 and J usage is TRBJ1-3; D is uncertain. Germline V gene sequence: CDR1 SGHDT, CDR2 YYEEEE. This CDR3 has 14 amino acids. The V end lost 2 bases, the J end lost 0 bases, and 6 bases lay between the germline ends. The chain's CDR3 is CASSLGISGNTIYF. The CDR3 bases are TGTGCCAGCAGCTTAGGAATCTCTGGAAACACCATATATTTT.

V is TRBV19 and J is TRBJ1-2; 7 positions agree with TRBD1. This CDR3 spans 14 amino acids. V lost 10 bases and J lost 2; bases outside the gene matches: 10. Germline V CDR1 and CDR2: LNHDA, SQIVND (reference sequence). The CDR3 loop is CAIFSKTGNYGYTF. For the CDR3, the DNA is TGTGCCATCTTCTCAAAGACAGGGAACTATGGCTACACCTTC.

CDR3 in DNA: TGTGCCAGCAGCATCAGCGCGAGCCGGGGAGTTCTTGATGAGCAGTTCTTC. It encodes CASSISASRGVLDEQFF. The chain combines TRBV9 with TRBJ2-1; TRBD2 is a possible D gene (5 bases). Trimming shortened V by 4 bases and J by 8 bases, and 25 bases separated the two germline ends. The germline V gene encodes CDR1 SGDLS and CDR2 YYNGEE. The CDR3 loop spans 17 amino acids.

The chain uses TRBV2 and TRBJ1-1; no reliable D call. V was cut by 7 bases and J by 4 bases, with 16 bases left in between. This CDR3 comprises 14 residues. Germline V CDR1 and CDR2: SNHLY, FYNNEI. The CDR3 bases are TGTGCCAGCACCCCGGAGTCTTCGAGCACTGAAGCTTTCTTT. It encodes CASTPESSSTEAFF.

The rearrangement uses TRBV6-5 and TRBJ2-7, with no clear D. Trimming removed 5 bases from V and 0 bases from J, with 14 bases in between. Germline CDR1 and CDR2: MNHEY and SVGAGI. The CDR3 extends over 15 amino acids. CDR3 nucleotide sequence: TGTGCCAGCAGTGCGGACGGTAAATACTCCTACGAGCAGTACTTC. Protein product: CASSADGKYSYEQYF.

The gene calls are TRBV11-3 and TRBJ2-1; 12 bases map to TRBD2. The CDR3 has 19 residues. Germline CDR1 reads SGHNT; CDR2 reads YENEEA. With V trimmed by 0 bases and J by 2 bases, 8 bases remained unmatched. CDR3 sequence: CASSLEGTSGRRTYNEQFF. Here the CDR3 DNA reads TGTGCCAGCAGCTTAGAGGGAACTAGCGGGAGGAGAACCTACAATGAGCAGTTCTTC. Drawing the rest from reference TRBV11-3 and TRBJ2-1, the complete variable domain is EAGVVQSPRYKIIEKKQPVAFWCNPISGHNTLYWYLQNLGQGPELLIRYENEEAVDDSQLPKDRFSAERLKGVDSTLKIQPAELGDSAVYLCASSLEGTSGRRTYNEQFFGPGTRLTVL.

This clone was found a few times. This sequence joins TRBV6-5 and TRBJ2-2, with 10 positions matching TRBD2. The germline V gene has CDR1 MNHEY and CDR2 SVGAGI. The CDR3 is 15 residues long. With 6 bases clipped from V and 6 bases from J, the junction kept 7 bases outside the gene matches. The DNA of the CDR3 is TGTGCCAGCAGAACTTCGGGACTAGCGTCCGGGGAGCTGTTTTTT. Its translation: CASRTSGLASGELFF.

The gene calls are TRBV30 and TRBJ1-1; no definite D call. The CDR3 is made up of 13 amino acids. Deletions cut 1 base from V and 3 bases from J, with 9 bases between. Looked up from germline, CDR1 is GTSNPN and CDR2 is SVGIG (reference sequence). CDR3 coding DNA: TGTGCCTGGAGTGGAGACACAGACACTGAAGCTTTCTTT. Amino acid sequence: CAWSGDTDTEAFF.

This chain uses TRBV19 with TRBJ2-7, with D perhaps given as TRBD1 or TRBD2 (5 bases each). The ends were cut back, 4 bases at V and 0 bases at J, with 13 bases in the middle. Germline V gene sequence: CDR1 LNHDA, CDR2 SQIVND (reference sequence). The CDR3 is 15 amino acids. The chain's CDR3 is CASSRGTGSSYEQYF. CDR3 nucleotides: TGTGCCAGTAGTAGGGGGACGGGGAGCTCCTACGAGCAGTACTTC.

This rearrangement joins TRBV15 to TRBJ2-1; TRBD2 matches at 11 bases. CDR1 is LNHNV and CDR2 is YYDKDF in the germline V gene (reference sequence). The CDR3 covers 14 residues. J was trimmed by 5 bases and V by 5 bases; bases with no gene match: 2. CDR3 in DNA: TGTGCCACCAGCTTAGCGGGAGGGCACAATGAGCAGTTCTTC. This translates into CATSLAGGHNEQFF. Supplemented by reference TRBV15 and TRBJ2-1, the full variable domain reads DAMVIQNPRYQVTQFGKPVTLSCSQTLNHNVMYWYQQKSSQAPKLLFHYYDKDFNNEADTPDNFQSRRPNTSFCFLDIRSPGLGDTAMYLCATSLAGGHNEQFFGPGTRLTVL.

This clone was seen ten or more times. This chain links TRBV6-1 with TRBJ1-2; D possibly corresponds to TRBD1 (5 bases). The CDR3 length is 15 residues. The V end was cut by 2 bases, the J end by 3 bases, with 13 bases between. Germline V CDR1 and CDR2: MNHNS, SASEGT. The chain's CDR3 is CASSEKGLFDYGYTF. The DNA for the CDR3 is TGTGCCAGCAGTGAAAAGGGGTTATTCGACTATGGCTACACCTTC.

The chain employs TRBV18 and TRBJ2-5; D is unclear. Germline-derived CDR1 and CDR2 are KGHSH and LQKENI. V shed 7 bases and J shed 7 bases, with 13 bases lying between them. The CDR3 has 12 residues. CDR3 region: CASCPEVGTQYF. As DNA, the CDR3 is TGTGCCAGCTGTCCCGAGGTTGGGACCCAGTACTTC.

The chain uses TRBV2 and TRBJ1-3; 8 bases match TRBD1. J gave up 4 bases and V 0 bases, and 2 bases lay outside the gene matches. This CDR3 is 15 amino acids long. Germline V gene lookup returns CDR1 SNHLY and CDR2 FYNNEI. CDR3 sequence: CASSEADRAGNTIYF. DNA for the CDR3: TGTGCCAGCAGTGAAGCGGACAGGGCAGGAAACACCATATATTTT. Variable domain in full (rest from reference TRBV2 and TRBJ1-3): EPEVTQTPSHQVTQMGQEVILRCVPISNHLYFYWYRQILGQKVEFLVSFYNNEISEKSEIFDDQFSVERPDGSNFTLKIRSTKLEDSAMYFCASSEADRAGNTIYFGEGSWLTVV.